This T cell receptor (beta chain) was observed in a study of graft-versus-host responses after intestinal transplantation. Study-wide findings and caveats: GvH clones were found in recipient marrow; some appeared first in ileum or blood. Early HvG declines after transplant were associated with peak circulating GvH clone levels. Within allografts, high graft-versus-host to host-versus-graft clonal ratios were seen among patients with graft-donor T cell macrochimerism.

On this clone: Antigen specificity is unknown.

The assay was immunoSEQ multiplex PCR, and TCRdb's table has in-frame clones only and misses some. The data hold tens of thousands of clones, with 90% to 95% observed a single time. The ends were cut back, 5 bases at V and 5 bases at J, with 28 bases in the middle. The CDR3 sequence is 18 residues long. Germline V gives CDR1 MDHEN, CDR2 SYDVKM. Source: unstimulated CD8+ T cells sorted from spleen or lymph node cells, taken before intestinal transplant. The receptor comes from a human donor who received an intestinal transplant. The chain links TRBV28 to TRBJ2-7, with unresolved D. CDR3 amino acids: CASSPASGARLYFHEQYF. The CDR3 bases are TGTGCCAGCAGTCCGGCGTCCGGAGCCCGGCTCTATTTCCACGAGCAGTACTTC.